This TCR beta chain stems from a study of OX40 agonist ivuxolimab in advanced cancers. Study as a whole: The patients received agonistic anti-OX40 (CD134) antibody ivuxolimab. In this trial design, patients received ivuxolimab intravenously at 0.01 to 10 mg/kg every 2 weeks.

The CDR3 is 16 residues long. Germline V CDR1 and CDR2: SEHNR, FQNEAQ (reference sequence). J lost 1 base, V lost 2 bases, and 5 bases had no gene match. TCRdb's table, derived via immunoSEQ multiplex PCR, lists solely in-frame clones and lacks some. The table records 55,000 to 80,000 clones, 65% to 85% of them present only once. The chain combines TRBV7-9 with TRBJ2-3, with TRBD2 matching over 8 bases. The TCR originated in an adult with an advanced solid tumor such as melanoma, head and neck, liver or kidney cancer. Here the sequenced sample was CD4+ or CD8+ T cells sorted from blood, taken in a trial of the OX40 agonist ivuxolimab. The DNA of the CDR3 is TGTGCCAGCAGCTTAATTAGCGGGGCAGGCACAGATACGCAGTATTTT. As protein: CASSLISGAGTDTQYF.